The next 15 T cell receptor beta chains were all read from a single sample in a study of sequential checkpoint blockade in melanoma. Repertoires were generated with immunoSEQ multiplex PCR, while TCRdb's copy carries only in-frame clones and drops some. Here the sample spans a few thousand clones, just under 20% being singletons. Indicated treatment: randomized to nivolumab then ipilimumab (arm A) or the reverse (arm B). The material was tumor tissue (inferred from file names), obtained from a patient given nivolumab and ipilimumab in sequence. The receptors were gathered from a human donor with melanoma.

The gene calls are TRBV9 and TRBJ2-1; no firm D call. The germline V and J ends were trimmed by 4 bases and 6 bases, with 20 bases remaining between them. The length of the CDR3 is 16 residues. Germline V gives CDR1 SGDLS, CDR2 YYNGEE. The CDR3, as DNA: TGTGCCAGCAGCAGGACGTCGACTTCCCTGAGCAATGAGCAGTTCTTC. Its protein product is CASSRTSTSLSNEQFF.

This clone showed up many times. V and J are TRBV28 and TRBJ2-2; TRBD2 aligns across 12 bases. After removal of 7 bases from V and 5 bases from J, the junction contained 11 bases not matched to a gene. The V gene's germline CDR1 is MDHEN and CDR2 SYDVKM. The CDR3 runs to 17 residues. This CDR3 reads CASNFLAGGPGTGELFF. Here the CDR3 DNA reads TGTGCCAGCAACTTTCTAGCGGGGGGGCCGGGTACCGGGGAGCTGTTTTTT.

This clone showed up just a few times. V usage is TRBV11-3 and J usage is TRBJ2-5; TRBD1 agrees at 8 bases. V was pared by 5 bases and J by 1 base, with 6 bases of the junction left unmatched. CDR1 is SGHNT and CDR2 is YENEEA in the germline V gene. The CDR3 has 15 residues. CDR3 nucleotide sequence: TGTGCCAGCAGCCCCGGGACAGGTTTCCAAGAGACCCAGTACTTC. This codes for CASSPGTGFQETQYF.

The chain couples TRBV19 to TRBJ2-3; no firm D call. V lost 3 bases and J 6 bases, leaving 19 bases between the germline ends. CDR1 LNHDA and CDR2 SQIVND come from the germline V gene (reference sequence). The CDR3 covers 16 residues. The CDR3 is CASSMGSQVLPDTQYF. In nucleotides, the CDR3 is TGTGCCAGTAGTATGGGAAGCCAGGTTCTCCCCGATACGCAGTATTTT.

By frequency in the sample, this clone is medium-sized. The chain links TRBV11-3 to TRBJ2-5; TRBD2 is a possible D gene (6 bases). Germline CDR1 is SGHNT and CDR2 is YENEEA. The CDR3 runs to 14 residues. Trimming took 3 bases from V and 3 from J, leaving 11 bases between them. The CDR3 region is CASSLFGGKETQYF. The DNA of the CDR3 is TGTGCCAGCAGCTTGTTCGGGGGAAAAGAGACCCAGTACTTC.

The sample holds a few counts of this clone. This chain uses TRBV14 with TRBJ1-1, with D tentatively TRBD1 (5 bases). The CDR3 spans 13 residues. The V gene's germline CDR1 is SGHDN and CDR2 FVKESK. Between the trimmed V and J ends, which lost 0 bases and 7 bases, there was a span of 9 bases. In DNA form, the CDR3 reads TGTGCCAGCAGCCAAGATCTAGGGGATGAAGCTTTCTTT. Its protein product is CASSQDLGDEAFF.

This clone is termed hyperexpanded. Other DNA sequences in this specimen translate into the identical CDR3. The rearrangement joins TRBV14 to TRBJ2-7, with D perhaps assigned TRBD1 or TRBD2 (5 bases each). Germline V gene data show CDR1 as SGHDN and CDR2 as FVKESK. Trimming left V 1 base short and J 0 bases short, with 7 bases between. This CDR3 has 14 residues. The CDR3 nucleotides read TGTGCCAGCAGCCAAGCAGGGAGCTCCTACGAGCAGTACTTC. Its translation: CASSQAGSSYEQYF. Supplemented by reference TRBV14 and TRBJ2-7, the full variable domain reads EAGVTQFPSHSVIEKGQTVTLRCDPISGHDNLYWYRRVMGKEIKFLLHFVKESKQDESGMPNNRFLAERTGGTYSTLKVQPAELEDSGVYFCASSQAGSSYEQYFGPGTRLTVT.

The chain employs TRBV19 and TRBJ1-1; D may be TRBD1 (5 bases). The CDR3 consists of 14 residues. Trimming removed 6 bases at V and 1 base at J, with 12 bases between. Germline V gives CDR1 LNHDA, CDR2 SQIVND (reference sequence). The CDR3 sequence: CASRGPIRNTEAFF. CDR3 DNA: TGTGCCAGTAGGGGGCCGATTCGGAACACTGAAGCTTTCTTT.

CDR3 region: CASSILGSSSNEQFF. The CDR3 DNA follows: TGTGCCAGTAGTATCTTAGGGAGCTCTAGCAATGAGCAGTTCTTC. The chain recombines TRBV19 with TRBJ2-1, with D possibly TRBD2 on 5 matching bases. The germline gives CDR1 LNHDA, CDR2 SQIVND (reference sequence). Trimming took off 3 bases at V and 6 bases at J, with 15 bases between the two ends. The CDR3 runs to 15 residues.

This chain joins TRBV19 and TRBJ2-1; 9 positions match TRBD2. The CDR3 extends over 14 amino acids. Germline V lookup: CDR1 LNHDA, CDR2 SQIVND (reference sequence). V gave up 2 bases and J gave up 10 bases; unmatched junction bases: 6. In nucleotides, the CDR3 is TGTGCCAGTAGTATACTAGCGGGGCGGGGGGAGCAGTTCTTC. It encodes CASSILAGRGEQFF.

This clone has only a few counts. This chain uses TRBV27 with TRBJ2-3; maybe TRBD2 (5 bases). Per the germline V gene, CDR1 is MNHEY and CDR2 is SMNVEV (reference sequence). CDR3 length: 15 amino acids. V lost 8 bases, J lost 0 bases, and 15 bases lay in between. The CDR3 loop reads CASALGESSTDTQYF. In DNA form, the CDR3 reads TGTGCCAGCGCCTTGGGAGAATCTAGCACAGATACGCAGTATTTT.

V is TRBV4-2 and J is TRBJ1-3, with 7 nucleotides matching TRBD1. Trimming removed 0 bases from V and 0 bases from J; junction bases left unmatched: 17. This CDR3 spans 21 amino acids. Germline V gives CDR1 LGHNA, CDR2 YNFKEQ. The chain's CDR3 is CASSQEWGTRGRISSGNTIYF. Written as DNA, the CDR3 is TGTGCCAGCAGCCAAGAGTGGGGCACAAGGGGGCGCATCTCCTCTGGAAACACCATATATTTT.

The table lists this clone with a few counts. J is TRBJ1-4 and V is TRBV19; D is uncertain. The germline V and J ends were trimmed by 7 bases and 4 bases, with 13 bases remaining between them. CDR3 length: 14 amino acids. Germline-derived CDR1 and CDR2 are LNHDA and SQIVND (reference sequence). The CDR3 sequence: CASNPGLNNEKLFF. In DNA, the CDR3 is TGTGCCAGTAACCCGGGATTAAATAATGAAAAACTGTTTTTT. Variable domain in full (rest from reference TRBV19 and TRBJ1-4): DGGITQSPKYLFRKEGQNVTLSCEQNLNHDAMYWYRQDPGQGLRLIYYSQIVNDFQKGDIAEGYSVSREKKESFPLTVTSAQKNPTAFYLCASNPGLNNEKLFFGSGTQLSVL.

Details on this clone: Germline and junction disagree at one end, which may indicate a read error. This chain links TRBV6-8 with TRBJ2-6, with unresolved D. This CDR3 contains 15 residues. The germline CDR1 and CDR2 sequences are MNHGY and SAAAGT. The DNA for the CDR3 is TGTGCCATCAGTTCGGAAAAAAGTCGGGCCAACGTCCTGACTTTC. Encoded protein: CAISSEKSRANVLTF.

In this sample, this clone is medium-sized. The chain carries TRBV11-3 and TRBJ1-6; the D gene is possibly TRBD1 (5 bases). The germline V gene encodes CDR1 SGHNT and CDR2 YENEEA. This CDR3 comprises 14 residues. Trimming shortened V by 3 bases and J by 7 bases, and 10 bases separated the two germline ends. The CDR3 DNA follows: TGTGCCAGCAGCTTGTCGGCAGGGAATTCACCCCTCCACTTT. It translates to CASSLSAGNSPLHF. The entire variable domain, with the rest obtained from reference TRBV11-3 and TRBJ1-6, is as follows: EAGVVQSPRYKIIEKKQPVAFWCNPISGHNTLYWYLQNLGQGPELLIRYENEEAVDDSQLPKDRFSAERLKGVDSTLKIQPAELGDSAVYLCASSLSAGNSPLHFGNGTRLTVT.